These T cell receptor beta chains were read from a single sample in a study of shared clonotypes between healthy human individuals. Profiled with immunoSEQ multiplex PCR; TCRdb holds only in-frame clones, not every one. This sample carries around 1.1 million clones, about 80% of them seen once, and the ten largest clones take about 0.94%. The sequencing input was memory CD4+ T cells from PBMCs. These receptors came from a man between 18 and 35 years old in good health. Some clones in this sample may be carry-over from other donors' samples. Both conserved end residues are part of each CDR3. Fields, in order: clone size, J gene, V gene, CDR3 protein. Only part of the rows carry a size: once, few, many, or a class if the clone is expanded.

>NA|TRBJ2-7|TRBV5-1
CASSFAYPYEQYF
>NA|TRBJ2-2|TRBV5-6
CASSLLGTGELFF
>NA|TRBJ2-1|TRBV4-2
CASSAITRQSSYNEQFF
>NA|TRBJ1-1|TRBV7-9
CASSLALVDTEAFF
>NA|TRBJ1-1|TRBV19
CASSITTEAFF
>NA|TRBJ1-2|TRBV7-9
CASSARASAYGYTF
>NA|TRBJ2-5|TRBV28
CASSSPPGQGSREQYF
>NA|TRBJ2-7|TRBV19
CASSKKEPHEQYF
>NA|TRBJ1-1|TRBV7-2
CASSLSLTPAFF
>NA|TRBJ1-4|TRBV28
CASSRSITAQGGEKLFF
>once|TRBJ2-7|TRBV6-6
CASSGSYMVGEQYF
>NA|TRBJ1-5|TRBV7-2
CASSLGQGGQPQHF
>NA|TRBJ1-5|TRBV7-2
CASSLDRDQPQHF
>NA|TRBJ2-7|TRBV7-9
CASSRDLAGSYEQYF
>NA|TRBJ2-1|TRBV5-4
CASSSPGLAGNEQFF
>once|TRBJ1-2|TRBV29-1
CSVVASGGYTF
>NA|TRBJ2-4|TRBV27
CASSSSGAVAKNIQYF
>few|TRBJ1-2|TRBV10-2
CASSEYPPRDGYTF
>few|TRBJ1-2|TRBV4-3
CASSGGQGRYGYTF
>few|TRBJ2-1|TRBV28
CASSTYNEQFF
>NA|TRBJ2-2|TRBV30
CAWSVQRNTGELFF
>NA|TRBJ1-1|TRBV6-1
CASSDRWGAEAFF
>NA|TRBJ1-1|TRBV6-5
CASTPTGPNTEAFF
>NA|TRBJ1-3|TRBV6-5
CASSPSTTGNTIYF
>NA|TRBJ2-5|TRBV4-3
CASSQQRERRWETQYF
>few|NA|TRBV28
CASSLWTSGSDYEQYF
>NA|TRBJ2-1|TRBV11-3
CASSLGASGSYDEQFF
>once|TRBJ2-2|TRBV6-1
CASSAGVHTGELFF
>NA|TRBJ2-7|TRBV19
CASSISPGTGNYEQYF
>NA|TRBJ1-5|TRBV27
CASSLTRNQPQHF
>NA|TRBJ2-7|TRBV4-1
CASSQDGSGDYYEQYF
>NA|TRBJ1-2|TRBV4-1
CASSQDMTNNYGYTF
>NA|TRBJ1-5|TRBV5-8
CASSPRRGQASNQPQHF
>once|TRBJ2-1|TRBV5-4
CASSLKAGAVDEQFF
>NA|TRBJ1-2|TRBV28
CASSFPGQGFGYTF
>once|TRBJ1-4|TRBV7-8
CASTRRGRANEKLFF
>NA|TRBJ2-4|TRBV28
CASSPQGVKNIQYF
>NA|TRBJ1-2|TRBV28
CASSSLGGGHYGYTF
>NA|TRBJ2-7|TRBV2
CASSEETGGSYEQYF
>NA|TRBJ1-5|TRBV7-5
CVRSLVSSQRVVQPQHF
>many|TRBJ2-5|TRBV2
CASSGIPRGAQYF
>few|TRBJ2-7|TRBV18
CASSRDQVRWTGPSYEQYF
>few|TRBJ2-5|TRBV7-9
CASSHSRQQETQYF
>NA|TRBJ1-2|TRBV6-6
CASSWAVFGYGYTF
>NA|TRBJ2-5|TRBV5-4
CASRGDNQETQYF
>NA|TRBJ2-7|TRBV10-1
CASRPGTSGNSYEQYF
>many|TRBJ2-5|TRBV29-1
CSVVGRGETQYF
>NA|TRBJ1-5|TRBV5-5
CASSLGEEGWNQPQHF
>NA|TRBJ2-7|TRBV9
CASSVAWGGSYEQYF
>NA|TRBJ2-7|TRBV11-2
CASSPGLAGGTYEQYF
>NA|TRBJ2-2|TRBV9
CASSGTISVGELFF
>many|TRBJ2-3|TRBV7-2
CASSLAPDLTGTQYF
>NA|TRBJ2-5|TRBV5-4
CASSPTSGSPVGETQYF
>NA|TRBJ1-1|TRBV5-1
CASSFTVNTEAFF
>NA|TRBJ2-5|TRBV15
CATSRAEQIGQETQYF
>NA|TRBJ2-6|TRBV6-1
CASSQGGSGANVLTF